The 17 T cell receptor beta chains presented below share a single source sample, sequenced in a study of shared clonotypes between healthy human individuals. The protocol was immunoSEQ multiplex PCR, while the TCRdb copy is restricted to in-frame clones and leaves out a portion. The sample lists 530,000 or so clones, about 75% occurring once. Sequenced: PBMCs. The receptor set was obtained from a woman in her thirties or forties in good health. Some clones in this sample may be carry-over from other donors' samples.

The V gene is TRBV10-1, the J gene TRBJ2-1; tentatively, D is TRBD1 (5 bases). Germline V gene sequence: CDR1 WNHNN, CDR2 SYGVQD (reference sequence). V lost 11 bases and J 10 bases, leaving 21 bases between the germline ends. The CDR3 has 13 amino acids. The CDR3 bases are TGCGCCGTCTCTGGTGGGGCCCGCGCGGAGCAGTTCTTC. It is translated as CAVSGGARAEQFF.

The rearrangement joins TRBV7-3 to TRBJ2-3; D is uncertain. V dropped 3 bases and J dropped 0 bases, with 7 bases sitting between them. This CDR3 is built from 14 residues. Germline CDR1 and CDR2: SGHTA and FQGTGA. The CDR3, as DNA: TGTGCCAGCAGCTTGGTCGGGAGCACAGATACGCAGTATTTT. Translation gives CASSLVGSTDTQYF.

The chain links TRBV28 to TRBJ2-5, with 10 bases fitting TRBD2. The germline CDR1 and CDR2 sequences are MDHEN and SYDVKM. The length of the CDR3 is 18 residues. J gave up 1 base and V 6 bases, and 14 bases lay outside the gene matches. CDR3 sequence: CASSLPPGLATSQETQYF. CDR3 DNA: TGTGCCAGCAGCTTACCCCCGGGACTAGCGACCAGCCAAGAGACCCAGTACTTC.

V usage is TRBV28 and J usage is TRBJ1-5, with D tentatively TRBD1 (6 bases). The CDR3 runs to 16 residues. Germline CDR1 reads MDHEN; CDR2 reads SYDVKM. Trimming cost V 5 bases and J 2 bases, with 16 bases left between them. CDR3 DNA: TGTGCCAGCAGTCCAGTTGGGGGGGCGGGCAATCAGCCCCAGCATTTT. Encoded protein: CASSPVGGAGNQPQHF. Drawing the rest from reference TRBV28 and TRBJ1-5, the complete variable domain is DVKVTQSSRYLVKRTGEKVFLECVQDMDHENMFWYRQDPGLGLRLIYFSYDVKMKEKGDIPEGYSVSREKKERFSLILESASTNQTSMYLCASSPVGGAGNQPQHFGDGTRLSIL.

The rearrangement uses TRBV7-8 and TRBJ2-7, with D possibly matching TRBD2 (6 bases). Trimming took 3 bases from V and 3 from J, leaving 15 bases between them. Germline CDR1 reads SGHVS; CDR2 reads FQNEAQ. The CDR3 spans 15 residues. For the CDR3, the DNA is TGTGCCAGCAGCTTTTGGGCTAGCGAGATCTACGAGCAGTACTTC. Its protein is CASSFWASEIYEQYF.

The table lists this clone with a count of one. J is TRBJ2-1 and V is TRBV5-1; D possibly corresponds to TRBD2 (5 bases). The CDR3 has 13 amino acids. CDR1 SGHRS and CDR2 YFSETQ come from the germline V gene. V was trimmed by 3 bases and J by 4 bases, leaving 8 bases between them. The CDR3 is CASSWEQYNEQFF. CDR3 DNA sequence: TGCGCCAGCAGCTGGGAGCAATACAATGAGCAGTTCTTC.

The V call is TRBV28, the J call TRBJ2-6; possibly TRBD2 for D (6 bases). CDR3 length: 16 amino acids. Germline CDR1 and CDR2: MDHEN and SYDVKM. V was trimmed by 1 base and J by 2 bases, leaving 9 bases between them. CDR3 coding DNA: TGTGCCAGCAGTTTATCGGGGGAGCCTGGGGCCAACGTCCTGACTTTC. Its translation: CASSLSGEPGANVLTF.

This CDR3 reads CASSPSSGTYNEQFF. The CDR3 DNA reads as TGCGCCAGCAGCCCCTCTTCCGGAACCTACAATGAGCAGTTCTTC. The V call is TRBV5-1, the J call TRBJ2-1; D unclear. The CDR3 spans 15 residues. CDR1 and CDR2 (germline): SGHRS, YFSETQ. The V end lost 4 bases, the J end lost 2 bases, and 13 bases lay between the germline ends. Full variable domain (rest looked up from reference TRBV5-1 and TRBJ2-1): KAGVTQTPRYLIKTRGQQVTLSCSPISGHRSVSWYQQTPGQGLQFLFEYFSETQRNKGNFPGRFSGRQFSNSRSEMNVSTLELGDSALYLCASSPSSGTYNEQFFGPGTRLTVL.

Comments on this clone: Other DNA sequences from this sample encode an identical CDR3 as well. The chain couples TRBV5-1 to TRBJ1-1; D might be TRBD1 (5 bases). CDR3 length: 15 amino acids. V was shortened by 0 bases and J by 1 base, with 10 bases between the two germline ends. CDR1 is SGHRS and CDR2 is YFSETQ in the germline V gene. CDR3 sequence: CASSLVVGQNTEAFF. CDR3 nucleotide sequence: TGCGCCAGCAGCTTGGTTGTAGGACAGAACACTGAAGCTTTCTTT.

The CDR3 sequence is CASSLRQGWAFF. The CDR3 DNA follows: TGTGCCAGCAGCTTACGACAGGGCTGGGCTTTCTTT. V is TRBV7-2 and J is TRBJ1-1, with 7 nucleotides matching TRBD1. The CDR3 extends over 12 amino acids. Trimming cost V 2 bases and J 11 bases; bases outside gene matches: 5. Germline V CDR1 and CDR2: SGHTA, FQGNSA.

The genes are TRBV7-9 and TRBJ1-2; D is unclear. CDR1 and CDR2 from the germline V gene are SEHNR and FQNEAQ (reference sequence). The CDR3 length is 12 residues. With 2 bases removed from V and 5 bases from J, the gap between germline ends came to 6 bases. The CDR3 is CASSLKEYGYTF. Written as DNA, the CDR3 is TGTGCCAGCAGCTTAAAGGAATATGGCTACACCTTC.

V and J are TRBV5-1 and TRBJ1-1, with 7 positions matching TRBD1. The CDR3 length is 16 residues. CDR1 SGHRS and CDR2 YFSETQ come from the germline V gene. V lost 0 bases, J lost 6 bases, and 11 bases stayed unmatched. CDR3 sequence (DNA): TGCGCCAGCAGCTTGGCCAGGACAGGCGGTGGGTCTGAAGCTTTCTTT. It encodes CASSLARTGGGSEAFF.

The V gene is TRBV28, the J gene TRBJ1-5; no firm D call. Trimming pared 5 bases from V and 0 bases from J, leaving 14 bases between. This CDR3 is 16 amino acids long. Germline CDR1 is MDHEN and CDR2 is SYDVKM. In DNA, the CDR3 is TGTGCCAGCAGTCCGTCGGCACGGAATAGCAATCAGCCCCAGCATTTT. This encodes CASSPSARNSNQPQHF.

The CDR3 DNA reads TGTGCCAGCAGCTACGACAGGGGGTACGACACTGAAGCTTTCTTT. Translating it yields CASSYDRGYDTEAFF. The chain joins TRBV7-8 to TRBJ1-1; TRBD1 agrees at 9 bases. Germline-derived CDR1 and CDR2 are SGHVS and FQNEAQ. The CDR3 length is 15 residues. V shed 4 bases, J shed 3 bases, and the junction held 6 bases outside the gene matches.

The CDR3 region has the DNA TGTGCCAGCAGTTACTCTCTAGTGGAGGCTCAAGAGACCCAGTACTTC. Translating it yields CASSYSLVEAQETQYF. The chain has TRBV6-5 and TRBJ2-5; TRBD2 is a possible D gene (5 bases). This CDR3 is built from 16 residues. V lost 0 bases and J lost 2, with 13 bases in between. The germline CDR1 and CDR2 sequences are MNHEY and SVGAGI.

This sequence joins TRBV27 and TRBJ1-1; tentative D call: TRBD1 (6 bases). The V and J ends lost 4 bases and 6 bases respectively, with 15 bases between them. Germline V CDR1 and CDR2: MNHEY, SMNVEV (reference sequence). There are 14 residues in the CDR3. CDR3 nucleotides: TGTGCCAGCAGTTCGCCGAACAGGGTCGCTGAAGCTTTCTTT. It encodes CASSSPNRVAEAFF.

The chain uses TRBV18 and TRBJ1-1; weak D call: TRBD1 (5 bases). The CDR3 runs 14 residues. Trimming removed 4 bases at V and 2 bases at J, with 11 bases between. Looked up from germline, CDR1 is KGHSH and CDR2 is LQKENI. The CDR3 reads CASSRGEFNTEAFF. CDR3 nucleotides: TGTGCCAGCTCACGGGGGGAGTTTAACACTGAAGCTTTCTTT.